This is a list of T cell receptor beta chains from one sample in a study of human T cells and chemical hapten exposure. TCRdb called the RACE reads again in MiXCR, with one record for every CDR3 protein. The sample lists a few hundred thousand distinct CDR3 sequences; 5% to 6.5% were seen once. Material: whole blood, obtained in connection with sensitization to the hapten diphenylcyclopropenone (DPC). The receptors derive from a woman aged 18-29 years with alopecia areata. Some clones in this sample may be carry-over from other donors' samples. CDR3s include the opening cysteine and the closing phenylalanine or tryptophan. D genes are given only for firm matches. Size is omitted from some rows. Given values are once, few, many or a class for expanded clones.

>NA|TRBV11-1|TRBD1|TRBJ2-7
TGTGCCAGCAGCCCCTACAGGGGGGACTACGAGCAGTACTTC
CASSPYRGDYEQYF
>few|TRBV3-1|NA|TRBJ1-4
TGTGCCAGCAGACCCGGGGCACTTGGACCTAATGAAAAACTGTTTTTT
CASRPGALGPNEKLFF
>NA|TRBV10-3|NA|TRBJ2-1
TGTGCCATCAGCCACGGACTATCCGACAATGAGCAGTTCTTC
CAISHGLSDNEQFF
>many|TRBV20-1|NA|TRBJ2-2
TGCAGTGCTAGAGCAACAGGGAACACCGGGGAGCTGTTTTTT
CSARATGNTGELFF
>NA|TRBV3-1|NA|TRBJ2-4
TGTGCCAGCAGCCAAGGAGGGGAGAACATTCAGTACTTC
CASSQGGENIQYF
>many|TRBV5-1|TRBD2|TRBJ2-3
TGCGCCAGCAGCTTGTTTGCGGGGGGGCAGTCAGATACGCAGTATTTT
CASSLFAGGQSDTQYF
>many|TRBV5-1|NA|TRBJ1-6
TGCGCCAGCACCTCCCCGGGTACGAGTTCACCCCTCCACTTT
CASTSPGTSSPLHF
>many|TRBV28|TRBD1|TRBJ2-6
TGTGCCAGCAGTGCCGGGACAGGAGCTTCCTCTGGGGCCAACGTCCTGACTTTC
CASSAGTGASSGANVLTF
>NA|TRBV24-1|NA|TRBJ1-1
TGTGCCACCAGTCGTGCGGGGAGCAACACTGAAGCTTTCTTT
CATSRAGSNTEAFF
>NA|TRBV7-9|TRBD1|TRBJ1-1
TGTGCCAGCAGCCCCCGGGACAGGGGATTCCCTTTGAACACTGAAGCTTTCTTT
CASSPRDRGFPLNTEAFF
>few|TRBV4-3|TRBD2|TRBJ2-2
TGCGCCAGCAGCCAGCATCTAGCGGGGGCCAACACCGGGGAGCTGTTTTTT
CASSQHLAGANTGELFF
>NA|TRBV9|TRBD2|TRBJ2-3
TGTGCCAGCGAAACGGGGGGGCTGGCCGAGACAGATACGCAGTATTTT
CASETGGLAETDTQYF
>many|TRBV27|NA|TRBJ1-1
TGTGCCAGCAGTTTGGGGCAGGGAGAGACTGAAGCTTTCTTT
CASSLGQGETEAFF
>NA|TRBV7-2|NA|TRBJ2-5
TGTGCCAGCAGCTTCTTCACTCAAGAGACCCAGTACTTC
CASSFFTQETQYF
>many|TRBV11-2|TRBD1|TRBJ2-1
TGTGCCAGCAGCTCCCATAAGAATGGTGACAGGGGATTCAATGAGCAGTTCTTC
CASSSHKNGDRGFNEQFF
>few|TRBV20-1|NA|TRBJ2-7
TGCAGTGCTAGTAGGGTTGACTACGAGCAGTACTTC
CSASRVDYEQYF
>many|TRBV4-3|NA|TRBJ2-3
TGCGCCAGCAGCCAACAGACAACCACAGATACGCAGTATTTT
CASSQQTTTDTQYF
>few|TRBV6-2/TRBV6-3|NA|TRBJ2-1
TGTGCCAGCAGTTACTCGAGTAAGGGGGGGAGCTCCTACAATGAGCAGTTCTTC
CASSYSSKGGSSYNEQFF
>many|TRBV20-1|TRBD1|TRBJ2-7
TGCAGTGCTAGCCCCCCCGGACAGGGAGGCTACGAGCAGTACTTC
CSASPPGQGGYEQYF
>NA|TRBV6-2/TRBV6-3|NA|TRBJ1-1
TGTGCCAGCAGTTACATCCGTGAGACCAGTGAAGCTTTCTTT
CASSYIRETSEAFF
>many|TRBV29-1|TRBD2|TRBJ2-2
TGCAGCGTTGAGGTAGCGGGGTGGAACACCGGGGAGCTGTTTTTT
CSVEVAGWNTGELFF
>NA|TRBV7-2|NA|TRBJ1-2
TGTGCCAGCAGCTTAGCGCCCACAGGGAAGTATGGCTACACCTTC
CASSLAPTGKYGYTF
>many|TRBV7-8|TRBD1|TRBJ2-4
TGTGCCAGCAGCTGGAGACAGGGGGTCAAAATAGCCAAAAACATTCAGTACTTC
CASSWRQGVKIAKNIQYF
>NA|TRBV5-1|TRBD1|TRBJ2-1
TGCGCCAGCAGCAAAGGGACAGGGAACAATGAGCAGTTCTTC
CASSKGTGNNEQFF
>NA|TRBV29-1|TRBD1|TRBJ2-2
TGCAGCGCTACGGGACAGCCGAACACCGGGGAGCTGTTTTTT
CSATGQPNTGELFF
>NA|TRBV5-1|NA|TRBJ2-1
TGCGCCAGCAGCTTGGACCGGGTGAGCCGTGCATCAGAGCAGTTCTTC
CASSLDRVSRASEQFF
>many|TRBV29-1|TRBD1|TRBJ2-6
TGCAGCGTTGAAGGGGACAGCTCTGGGGCCAACGTCCTGACTTTC
CSVEGDSSGANVLTF
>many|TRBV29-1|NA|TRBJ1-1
TGCAGCGCCCCAGGGTGGAACACTGAAGCTTTCTTT
CSAPGWNTEAFF
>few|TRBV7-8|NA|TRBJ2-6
TGTGCCAGCAGCAAGGGGACGTGGGGCTCTGGGGCCAACGTCCTGACTTTC
CASSKGTWGSGANVLTF
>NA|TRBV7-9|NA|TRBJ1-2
TGTGCCAGCAGCTCCGGTATATATGGCTACACCTTC
CASSSGIYGYTF
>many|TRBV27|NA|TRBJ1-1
TGTGCCAGCAGGACCGAAACGGGGGACGAAGTCACTGAAGCTTTCTTT
CASRTETGDEVTEAFF
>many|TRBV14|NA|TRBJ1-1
TGTGCCAGCAGCCATGACAACACTGAAGCTTTCTTT
CASSHDNTEAFF
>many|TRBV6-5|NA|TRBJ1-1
TGTGCCAGCACCACCGACCAGGTTAGCACTGAAGCTTTCTTT
CASTTDQVSTEAFF
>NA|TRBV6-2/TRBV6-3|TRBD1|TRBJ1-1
TGTGCCAGCAGTTACTCCGCTGTTAGACAGGGCGGTTCGAACACTGAAGCTTTCTTT
CASSYSAVRQGGSNTEAFF
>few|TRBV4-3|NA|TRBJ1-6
TGCGCCAGCAGCCAAGCGACGGACCTGTATAATTCACCCCTCCACTTT
CASSQATDLYNSPLHF
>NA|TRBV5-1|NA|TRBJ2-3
TGCGCCAGCAGAGCCGAGTTTGGCACAGATACGCAGTATTTT
CASRAEFGTDTQYF
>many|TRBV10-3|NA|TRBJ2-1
TGTGCCGCCGGTGGAGGGGCCAATGAGCAGTTCTTC
CAAGGGANEQFF
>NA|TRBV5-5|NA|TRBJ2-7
TGTGCCAGCAGCTTGGTCCGGGCCCCGTACGAGCAGTACTTC
CASSLVRAPYEQYF
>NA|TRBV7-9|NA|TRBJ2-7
TGTGCCAGCAGCCATGGTCGCGGGTCCAACTACGAGCAGTACTTC
CASSHGRGSNYEQYF
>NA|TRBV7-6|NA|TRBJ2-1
TGTGCCAGCAGCTTAATTACTGGGGAGAGCCGGAATGAGCAGTTCTTC
CASSLITGESRNEQFF
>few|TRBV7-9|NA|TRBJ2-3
TGTGCCAGCAGCTTGGCTGGACAAGTAACCACAGATACGCAGTATTTT
CASSLAGQVTTDTQYF
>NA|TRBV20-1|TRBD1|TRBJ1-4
TGCAGTGTTCGACAGGGCGACACTAATGAAAAACTGTTTTTT
CSVRQGDTNEKLFF
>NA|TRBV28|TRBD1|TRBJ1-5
TGTGCCAGCAGTTTATGGACAGGGGGCGAGCCCCAGCATTTT
CASSLWTGGEPQHF
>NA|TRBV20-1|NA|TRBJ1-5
TGCAGTGCTAGGCCTGGGGAGGGGCTGACTCAGCCCCAGCATTTT
CSARPGEGLTQPQHF
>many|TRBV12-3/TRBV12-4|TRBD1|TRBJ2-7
TGTGCCAGCAGTTTCGCGAGGGACAGCTCGTACTTC
CASSFARDSSYF
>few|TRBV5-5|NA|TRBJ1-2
TGTGCCAGCAGCATGACATGGGGCTACACCTTC
CASSMTWGYTF
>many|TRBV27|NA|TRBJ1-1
TGTGCCAGCAGTCCCACAGGGCCGGCTGAAGCTTTCTTT
CASSPTGPAEAFF
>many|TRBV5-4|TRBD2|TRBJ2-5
TGTGCCAGCAGCTTGGAGGCTAGCGGGGGTCAGACCCAGTACTTC
CASSLEASGGQTQYF